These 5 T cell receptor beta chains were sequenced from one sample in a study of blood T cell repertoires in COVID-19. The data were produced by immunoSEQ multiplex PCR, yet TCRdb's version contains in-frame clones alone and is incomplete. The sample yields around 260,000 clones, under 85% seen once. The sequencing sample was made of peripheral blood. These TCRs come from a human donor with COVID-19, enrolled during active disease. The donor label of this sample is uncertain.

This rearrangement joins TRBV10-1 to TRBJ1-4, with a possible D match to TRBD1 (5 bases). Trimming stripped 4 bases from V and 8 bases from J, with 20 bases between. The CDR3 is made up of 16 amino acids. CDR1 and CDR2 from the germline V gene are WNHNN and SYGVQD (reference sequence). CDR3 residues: CASSVGPGLKGEKLFF. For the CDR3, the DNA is TGCGCCAGCAGTGTTGGTCCAGGGTTGAAAGGGGAAAAACTGTTTTTT.

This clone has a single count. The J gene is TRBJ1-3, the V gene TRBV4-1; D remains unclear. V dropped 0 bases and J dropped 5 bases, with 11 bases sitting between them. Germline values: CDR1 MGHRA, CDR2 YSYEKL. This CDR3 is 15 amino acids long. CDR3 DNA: TGCGCCAGCAGCCAAGAGAGAGCCGTTCGAAACACCATATATTTT. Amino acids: CASSQERAVRNTIYF.

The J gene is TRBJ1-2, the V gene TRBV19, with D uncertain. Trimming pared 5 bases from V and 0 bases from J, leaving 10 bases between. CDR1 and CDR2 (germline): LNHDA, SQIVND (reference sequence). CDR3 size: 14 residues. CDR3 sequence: CASSPASANYGYTF. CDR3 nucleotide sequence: TGTGCCAGTAGTCCGGCGAGCGCTAACTATGGCTACACCTTC. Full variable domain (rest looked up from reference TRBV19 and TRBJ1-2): DGGITQSPKYLFRKEGQNVTLSCEQNLNHDAMYWYRQDPGQGLRLIYYSQIVNDFQKGDIAEGYSVSREKKESFPLTVTSAQKNPTAFYLCASSPASANYGYTFGSGTRLTVV.

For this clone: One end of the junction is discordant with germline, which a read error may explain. The CDR3 loop is CASSLEAGAGELFF. The CDR3, as DNA: TGTGCTAGCAGCTTAGAAGCGGGAGCCGGGGAGCTGTTTTTT. V is TRBV7-7 and J is TRBJ2-2; 8 positions match TRBD2. Germline CDR1 is SSHAT and CDR2 is FNYEAQ (reference sequence). The CDR3 is 14 amino acids.

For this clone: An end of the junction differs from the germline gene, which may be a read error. The CDR3 DNA reads TGTGCTAGCAGTCAGGGGGAAGGATCTGGAAACACCATATATTTT. Its protein is CASSQGEGSGNTIYF. The chain carries TRBV7-7 and TRBJ1-3; 7 bases map to TRBD1. The CDR3 is 15 residues long. CDR1 and CDR2 from the germline V gene are SSHAT and FNYEAQ (reference sequence).